Shown below are 11 T cell receptor beta chains from a single sample sequenced in a study of blood T cells in healthy people across ages. Sample-barcoded 5' priming and a J-beta primer mix drove a second PCR of about 6 to 12 cycles. TCRdb re-analysed the 5' RACE reads in MiXCR, keeping a single row per CDR3 protein. The sample holds under 2,000,000 distinct CDR3 sequences, around half seen once. What was sequenced was blood. Source of these receptors: a woman aged 40 to 50 in good health.

The chain links TRBV4-3 to TRBJ1-4; no reliable D call. Germline lookup yields CDR1 LGHNA and CDR2 YSLEER. The CDR3 consists of 14 residues. The V end lost 0 bases, the J end lost 10 bases, and 12 bases lay between the germline ends. The CDR3 DNA sequence: TGCGCCAGCAGCCAAGAAGTGAGAGATCTAAAACTGTTTTTT. As protein: CASSQEVRDLKLFF.

The chain uses TRBV7-8 and TRBJ2-1; D could derive from TRBD1 or TRBD2 (5 bases each). There are 16 residues in the CDR3. V lost 5 bases and J 1 base, leaving 15 bases between the germline ends. Germline CDR1 reads SGHVS; CDR2 reads FQNEAQ. The CDR3, as DNA: TGTGCCAGCAGCATCGGGACGTTCGGATCCTACAATGAGCAGTTCTTC. It translates to CASSIGTFGSYNEQFF.

The genes are TRBV25-1 and TRBJ2-3; 8 bases are shared with TRBD2. Germline values: CDR1 MGHDK, CDR2 SYGVNS. J lost 4 bases, V lost 1 base, and 7 bases had no gene match. The CDR3 totals 16 residues. CDR3 sequence reads: CASSESRGGPADTQYF. DNA of the CDR3: TGTGCCAGCAGTGAATCCCGGGGGGGCCCGGCAGATACGCAGTATTTT.

The genes are TRBV5-1 and TRBJ1-3; D uncertain. The germline V and J ends were trimmed by 6 bases and 0 bases, with 7 bases remaining between them. The CDR3 covers 13 residues. Looked up from germline, CDR1 is SGHRS and CDR2 is YFSETQ. The CDR3 region is CASTAFSGNTIYF. CDR3 coding DNA: TGCGCCAGCACCGCCTTCTCTGGAAACACCATATATTTT.

The chain has TRBV6-5 and TRBJ2-5; a possible D gene is TRBD1 (6 bases). Germline V gene sequence: CDR1 MNHEY, CDR2 SVGAGI. Trimming removed 5 bases at V and 5 bases at J, with 18 bases between. The CDR3 contains 15 residues. The CDR3, as DNA: TGTGCCAGCAGTCATAAGGACAGAGCCGTGGAGACCCAGTACTTC. The encoded protein is CASSHKDRAVETQYF.

This chain uses TRBV28 with TRBJ1-2, with TRBD1 identical over 7 bases. V lost 10 bases, J lost 4 bases, and 9 bases stayed unmatched. CDR1 is MDHEN and CDR2 is SYDVKM in the germline V gene. The CDR3 has 13 amino acids. The CDR3 DNA follows: TGTGCCAACTGGGACAGTAAGTCCTATGGCTACACCTTC. This codes for CANWDSKSYGYTF.

The chain links TRBV9 to TRBJ2-1; 7 bases are a match to TRBD1. V lost 0 bases and J lost 0; bases outside the gene matches: 6. CDR3 size: 17 residues. Germline V gives CDR1 SGDLS, CDR2 YYNGEE. Here the CDR3 reads CASSVGPGGISYNEQFF. CDR3 sequence (DNA): TGTGCCAGCAGCGTAGGCCCAGGGGGAATCTCCTACAATGAGCAGTTCTTC. Complete variable domain (other parts from reference TRBV9 and TRBJ2-1): DSGVTQTPKHLITATGQRVTLRCSPRSGDLSVYWYQQSLDQGLQFLIQYYNGEERAKGNILERFSAQQFPDLHSELNLSSLELGDSALYFCASSVGPGGISYNEQFFGPGTRLTVL.

V usage is TRBV6-2 or TRBV6-3 and J usage is TRBJ2-4, with 10 bases fitting TRBD1. The J call is doubtful: the DNA matches TRBJ2-7 better. The CDR3 loop spans 16 amino acids. The germline V gene has CDR1 MNHEY and CDR2 SVGEGT. CDR3 sequence (DNA): TGTGCCAGCAGCCAAAACCGGGACAGGGGAGCCTACGAGCAGTACTTC. Translation: CASSQNRDRGAYEQYF.

The V gene is TRBV6-5, the J gene TRBJ1-1; possibly TRBD1 for D (5 bases). Between the trimmed V and J ends, which lost 7 bases and 2 bases, there was a span of 14 bases. The CDR3 has 14 residues. The V gene's germline CDR1 is MNHEY and CDR2 SVGAGI. CDR3 in DNA: TGTGCCAGCATCGGAGTGGGACGAAACACTGAAGCTTTCTTT. It encodes CASIGVGRNTEAFF.

In its sample, this clonotype was seen many times. This chain connects TRBV28 to TRBJ2-1, with 11 bases identical to TRBD2. Germline trimming cut 6 bases from V and 7 bases from J; bases unmatched to any gene: 11. Germline V lookup: CDR1 MDHEN, CDR2 SYDVKM. The CDR3 is made up of 16 amino acids. Written as DNA, the CDR3 is TGTGCCAGCAGCGACAGACTAGCGGGGAGGTGGAATGAGCAGTTCTTC. Translating it yields CASSDRLAGRWNEQFF.

The table lists this clonotype with a few counts. The rearrangement joins TRBV28 to TRBJ2-5; TRBD1 aligns across 10 bases. The J segment lost 11 bases and the V segment lost 8 bases, leaving 5 bases of the junction unmatched. Germline V gene sequence: CDR1 MDHEN, CDR2 SYDVKM. This CDR3 region has 11 residues. The CDR3 loop is CASSGTGEQYF. CDR3 nucleotides: TGTGCCAGCTCTGGGACAGGGGAGCAGTACTTC.